This entry lists 16 T cell receptor beta chains sequenced from one sample in a study of shared clonotypes between healthy human individuals. Clones were sequenced by immunoSEQ multiplex PCR, and TCRdb holds only the in-frame ones, with some missing. Seen here are some 2,400,000 clones, more than 90% observed once, and the top ten hold around 0.13%. The material sequenced was naive CD4+ T cells sorted from blood. The subset denotes: CD45RA+ positively selected. Receptors were obtained from a man younger than 35 in good health.

As concerns this clone: An end of the junction differs from the germline gene, which may be a read error. V usage is TRBV6-1 and J usage is TRBJ1-2, with D uncertain. CDR1 is MNHNS and CDR2 is SASEGT in the germline V gene. The CDR3 runs to 11 residues. The chain's CDR3 is CASNEGYGYTF. DNA of the CDR3: TGTGCCAGCAATGAAGGATATGGCTACACCTTC.

This rearrangement joins TRBV5-8 to TRBJ2-1, with 7 bases lining up with TRBD2. CDR1 and CDR2 (germline): SGHTS, YDEGEE. V lost 0 bases, J lost 2 bases, and 5 bases stayed unmatched. The CDR3 spans 16 residues. This CDR3 is CASSLGQGGAYNEQFF. The CDR3 nucleotides read TGTGCCAGCAGCTTGGGGCAGGGAGGGGCCTACAATGAGCAGTTCTTC.

The sample holds one count of this clone. V is TRBV10-2 and J is TRBJ2-7; no definite D call. CDR1 is WSHSY and CDR2 is SAAADI in the germline V gene. V lost 3 bases and J 0 bases, leaving 9 bases between the germline ends. The length of the CDR3 is 14 residues. CDR3 protein: CASSDRRNSYEQYF. In nucleotides, the CDR3 is TGCGCCAGCAGTGATAGGCGCAACTCCTACGAGCAGTACTTC.

The genes are TRBV5-5 and TRBJ2-4; the D gene is possibly TRBD2 (6 bases). The V and J ends lost 5 bases and 0 bases respectively, with 18 bases between them. Germline V gene data show CDR1 as SGHKS and CDR2 as YYEKEE (reference sequence). The CDR3 is 17 amino acids. CDR3 sequence: CASRSKQEGLAKNIQYF. The CDR3 nucleotides are TGTGCCAGCAGGTCTAAACAGGAGGGTTTAGCCAAAAACATTCAGTACTTC.

Comments on this clone: Other DNA sequences of this sample code for an identical CDR3. The chain carries TRBV6-5 and TRBJ2-7; D may correspond to TRBD1 or TRBD2 (5 bases each). Germline V gives CDR1 MNHEY, CDR2 SVGAGI. The V gene lost 5 bases and the J gene lost 0 bases, with 11 bases spanning the gap. The CDR3 length is 14 residues. The CDR3 spells CASSRGPSSYEQYF. In DNA form, the CDR3 reads TGTGCCAGCAGTCGGGGACCGAGCTCCTACGAGCAGTACTTC.

The genes are TRBV6-5 and TRBJ1-2; D gene ambiguous. V lost 4 bases to trimming and J lost 2 bases, with 11 bases between them. Germline V lookup: CDR1 MNHEY, CDR2 SVGAGI. This CDR3 region has 14 residues. CDR3 region: CASSSTTRNYGYTF. In DNA, the CDR3 is TGTGCCAGCAGTTCTACGACACGAAACTATGGCTACACCTTC.

The V call is TRBV10-3, the J call TRBJ2-7, with TRBD1 matching 10 bases. The V and J ends lost 4 bases and 2 bases, in that order; junction bases with no gene match: 8. CDR1 and CDR2 (germline): ENHRY, SYGVKD. The CDR3 spans 16 residues. The CDR3 nucleotides are TGTGCCATCAGTGGGGGGACAGGGGTCACTCCCTACGAGCAGTACTTC. Translated, it gives CAISGGTGVTPYEQYF.

The chain combines TRBV28 with TRBJ2-5; TRBD1 matches 7 bases. This CDR3 spans 13 amino acids. V gave up 6 bases and J gave up 3 bases; unmatched junction bases: 4. Per germline, CDR1 MDHEN and CDR2 SYDVKM. CDR3 sequence (DNA): TGTGCCAGCAGGCCGACAGGGAAAGAGACCCAGTACTTC. It is translated as CASRPTGKETQYF.

Worth noting for this clone: Other DNA sequences in the sample encode the same CDR3. The V call is TRBV5-1, the J call TRBJ1-2; possibly TRBD1 for D (5 bases). V was cut by 0 bases and J by 5 bases, with 8 bases left in between. This CDR3 is built from 13 residues. CDR1 SGHRS and CDR2 YFSETQ come from the germline V gene. CDR3 DNA sequence: TGCGCCAGCAGCTTGGGACAGCTATATGGCTACACCTTC. Translated, it gives CASSLGQLYGYTF. The complete variable domain, with remaining parts taken from reference TRBV5-1 and TRBJ1-2, reads KAGVTQTPRYLIKTRGQQVTLSCSPISGHRSVSWYQQTPGQGLQFLFEYFSETQRNKGNFPGRFSGRQFSNSRSEMNVSTLELGDSALYLCASSLGQLYGYTFGSGTRLTVV.

The chain combines TRBV25-1 with TRBJ2-3; 11 bases line up with TRBD2. Germline V CDR1 and CDR2: MGHDK, SYGVNS. CDR3 length: 16 amino acids. The V gene end was trimmed by 5 bases and the J gene end by 2 bases; junction bases not matched to a gene: 6. The DNA for the CDR3 is TGTGCCAGCAGTTTGTTGACTAGCGGGAACACAGATACGCAGTATTTT. Translating it yields CASSLLTSGNTDTQYF.

This clone came up once. The chain links TRBV10-1 to TRBJ2-4; D unclear. Germline CDR1 and CDR2: WNHNN and SYGVQD (reference sequence). The CDR3 runs to 15 residues. V dropped 2 bases and J dropped 0 bases, with 8 bases sitting between them. In nucleotides, the CDR3 is TGCGCCAGCAGTGAGGGGCTACTAGCCAAAAACATTCAGTACTTC. It specifies CASSEGLLAKNIQYF.

The chain uses TRBV5-1 and TRBJ1-4, with D perhaps matching TRBD1 (5 bases). The length of the CDR3 is 16 residues. Germline V gives CDR1 SGHRS, CDR2 YFSETQ. Deletions cut 4 bases from V and 8 bases from J, with 21 bases between. In DNA form, the CDR3 reads TGCGCCAGCAGCCGCAACGGGAGGGGAGAAGGGGAAAAACTGTTTTTT. The encoded protein is CASSRNGRGEGEKLFF.

The V gene is TRBV5-4, the J gene TRBJ1-2; 8 bases are shared with TRBD1. The ends lost 4 bases at V and 6 bases at J; junction bases unmatched: 8. This CDR3 is 14 amino acids long. The V gene's germline CDR1 is SGHNT and CDR2 YYREEE (reference sequence). The CDR3: CASSPDRAYHGYTF. The DNA for the CDR3 is TGTGCCAGCAGCCCGGACAGGGCGTACCATGGCTACACCTTC.

The chain links TRBV10-3 to TRBJ2-5, with D tentatively TRBD1 (5 bases). Germline CDR1 and CDR2: ENHRY and SYGVKD. V gave up 7 bases and J gave up 0 bases, with 9 bases separating them. The CDR3 has 13 amino acids. The CDR3: CAIKTAYQETQYF. CDR3 in DNA: TGTGCCATCAAGACAGCGTACCAAGAGACCCAGTACTTC.

The chain links TRBV18 to TRBJ2-5, with D perhaps TRBD2 (6 bases). CDR1 is KGHSH, CDR2 LQKENI, per germline. The ends were cut back, 6 bases at V and 5 bases at J, with 19 bases in the middle. The CDR3 covers 15 residues. For the CDR3, the DNA is TGTGCCAGCTCTCGTACTGCGGGACCTACGGAGACCCAGTACTTC. Translation gives CASSRTAGPTETQYF.

The V gene is TRBV6-1, the J gene TRBJ1-2; perhaps TRBD1 as D (6 bases). V dropped 6 bases and J dropped 2 bases, with 16 bases sitting between them. The CDR3 is 15 amino acids. Germline V gene data show CDR1 as MNHNS and CDR2 as SASEGT. The CDR3, as DNA: TGTGCCAGCAGCTCCTCGGGGGCCAAGAACTATGGCTACACCTTC. Protein sequence: CASSSSGAKNYGYTF.